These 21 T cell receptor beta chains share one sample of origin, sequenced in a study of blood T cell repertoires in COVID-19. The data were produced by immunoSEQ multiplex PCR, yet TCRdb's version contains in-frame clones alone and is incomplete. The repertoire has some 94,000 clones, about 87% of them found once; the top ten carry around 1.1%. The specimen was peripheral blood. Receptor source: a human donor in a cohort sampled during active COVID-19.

In DNA, the CDR3 is TGTGCCAGCAGCCAGGTGTCGAGCAATCAGCCCCAGCATTTT. Protein: CASSQVSSNQPQHF. The V call is TRBV27, the J call TRBJ1-5; D call uncertain. Germline lookup yields CDR1 MNHEY and CDR2 SMNVEV (reference sequence). This CDR3 region has 14 residues. V shed 6 bases and J shed 1 base, with 10 bases lying between them.

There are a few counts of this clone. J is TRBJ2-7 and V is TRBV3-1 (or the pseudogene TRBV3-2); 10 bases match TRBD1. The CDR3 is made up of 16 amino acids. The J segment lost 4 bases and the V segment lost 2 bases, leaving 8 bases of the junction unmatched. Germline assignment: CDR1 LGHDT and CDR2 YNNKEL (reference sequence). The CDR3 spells CASSQSLGTGDYEQYF. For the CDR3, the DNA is TGTGCCAGCAGCCAAAGTTTAGGGACAGGGGATTACGAGCAGTACTTC.

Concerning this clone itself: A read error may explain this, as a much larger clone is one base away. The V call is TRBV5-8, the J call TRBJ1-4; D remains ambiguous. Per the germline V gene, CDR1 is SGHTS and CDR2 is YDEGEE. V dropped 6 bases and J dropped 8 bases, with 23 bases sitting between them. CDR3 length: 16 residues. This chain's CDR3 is CASNLEGAGGSEKLFF. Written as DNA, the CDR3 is TGTGCCAGCAACCTGGAGGGCGCGGGAGGATCGGAAAAACTGTTTTTT.

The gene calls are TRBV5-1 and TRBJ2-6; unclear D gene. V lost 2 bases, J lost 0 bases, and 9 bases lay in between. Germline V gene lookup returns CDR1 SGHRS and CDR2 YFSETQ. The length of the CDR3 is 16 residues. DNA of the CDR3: TGCGCCAGCAGCTTCTCAAGGAGCTCTGGGGCCAACGTCCTGACTTTC. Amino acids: CASSFSRSSGANVLTF. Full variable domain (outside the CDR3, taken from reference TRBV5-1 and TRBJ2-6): KAGVTQTPRYLIKTRGQQVTLSCSPISGHRSVSWYQQTPGQGLQFLFEYFSETQRNKGNFPGRFSGRQFSNSRSEMNVSTLELGDSALYLCASSFSRSSGANVLTFGAGSRLTVL.

The CDR3 protein is CASSHPGTSGNSPYEQYF. In DNA, the CDR3 is TGTGCCAGCAGCCACCCCGGGACTAGCGGGAATTCTCCCTACGAGCAGTACTTC. V and J are TRBV4-2 and TRBJ2-7; 13 bases map to TRBD2. V shed 3 bases and J 2 bases; nucleotides not matched to a gene: 10. Germline loops: CDR1 LGHNA, CDR2 YNFKEQ. The CDR3 spans 18 residues.

CDR3 in DNA: TGTGCCTGGAGTAGGGGAAACAATCAGCCCCAGCATTTT. It yields the protein CAWSRGNNQPQHF. This chain uses TRBV30 with TRBJ1-5, with a weak D call TRBD1 (5 bases). CDR1 is GTSNPN and CDR2 is SVGIG in the germline V gene (reference sequence). CDR3 size: 13 residues. V lost 2 bases, J lost 3 bases, and 8 bases lay in between.

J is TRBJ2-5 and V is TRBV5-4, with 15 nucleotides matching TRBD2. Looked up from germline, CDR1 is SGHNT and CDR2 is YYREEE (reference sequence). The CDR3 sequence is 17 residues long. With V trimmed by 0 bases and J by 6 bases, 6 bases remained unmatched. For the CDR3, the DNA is TGTGCCAGCAGCTTGGAAGGACTAGCGGGAGGGCAGAAGACCCAGTACTTC. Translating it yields CASSLEGLAGGQKTQYF.

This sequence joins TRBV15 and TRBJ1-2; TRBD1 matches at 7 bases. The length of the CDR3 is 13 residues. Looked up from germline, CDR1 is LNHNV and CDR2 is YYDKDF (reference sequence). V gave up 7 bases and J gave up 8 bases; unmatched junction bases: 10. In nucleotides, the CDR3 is TGTGCCACCACCAAAAATACAGGGGAAGGCTACACCTTC. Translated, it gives CATTKNTGEGYTF.

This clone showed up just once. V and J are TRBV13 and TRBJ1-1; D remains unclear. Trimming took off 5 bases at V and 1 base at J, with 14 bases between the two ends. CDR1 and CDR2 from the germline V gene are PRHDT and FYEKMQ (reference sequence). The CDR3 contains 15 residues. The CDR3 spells CASSPRLVGNTEAFF. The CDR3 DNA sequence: TGTGCCAGCAGCCCCCGACTGGTCGGGAACACTGAAGCTTTCTTT. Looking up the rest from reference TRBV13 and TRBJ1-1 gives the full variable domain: AAGVIQSPRHLIKEKRETATLKCYPIPRHDTVYWYQQGPGQDPQFLISFYEKMQSDKGSIPDRFSAQQFSDYHSELNMSSLELGDSALYFCASSPRLVGNTEAFFGQGTRLTVV.

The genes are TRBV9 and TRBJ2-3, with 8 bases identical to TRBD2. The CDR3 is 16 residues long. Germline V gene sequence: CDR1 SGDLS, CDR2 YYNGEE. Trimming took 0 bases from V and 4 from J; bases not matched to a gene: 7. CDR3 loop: CASSVGAGGPSDTQYF. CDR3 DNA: TGTGCCAGCAGCGTAGGGGCGGGAGGCCCTTCAGATACGCAGTATTTT.

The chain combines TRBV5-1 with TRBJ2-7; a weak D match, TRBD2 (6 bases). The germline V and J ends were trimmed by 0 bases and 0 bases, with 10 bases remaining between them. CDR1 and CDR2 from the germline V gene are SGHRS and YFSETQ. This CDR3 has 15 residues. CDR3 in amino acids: CASSLGGTSSYEQYF. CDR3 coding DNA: TGCGCCAGCAGCTTGGGCGGGACCTCCTCCTACGAGCAGTACTTC.

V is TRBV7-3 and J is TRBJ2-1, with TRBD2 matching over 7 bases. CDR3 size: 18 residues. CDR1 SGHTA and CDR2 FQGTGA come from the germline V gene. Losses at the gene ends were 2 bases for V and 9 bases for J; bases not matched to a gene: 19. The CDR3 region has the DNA TGTGCCAGCAGCTTACCGATCGTCAGGCTCGGGAGGTCGCCTGAGCAGTTCTTC. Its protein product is CASSLPIVRLGRSPEQFF.

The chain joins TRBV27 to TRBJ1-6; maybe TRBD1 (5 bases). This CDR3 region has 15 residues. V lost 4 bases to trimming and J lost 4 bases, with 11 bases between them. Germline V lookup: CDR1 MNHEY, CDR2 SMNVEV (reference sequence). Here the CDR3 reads CASSWGGPYNSPLHF. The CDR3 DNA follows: TGTGCCAGCAGTTGGGGGGGACCTTATAATTCACCCCTCCACTTT.

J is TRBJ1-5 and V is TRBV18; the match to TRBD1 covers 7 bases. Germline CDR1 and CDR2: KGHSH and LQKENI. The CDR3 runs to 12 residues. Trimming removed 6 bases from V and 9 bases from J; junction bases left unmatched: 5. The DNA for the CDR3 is TGTGCCAGCTCCACAGGGGATGGGCCCCAGCATTTT. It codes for CASSTGDGPQHF.

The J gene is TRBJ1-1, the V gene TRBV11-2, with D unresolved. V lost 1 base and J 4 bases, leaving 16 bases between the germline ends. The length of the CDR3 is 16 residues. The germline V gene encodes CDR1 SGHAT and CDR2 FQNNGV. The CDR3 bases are TGTGCCAGCAGCTTAGGGCCCAAAAACCGAGGCACTGAAGCTTTCTTT. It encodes CASSLGPKNRGTEAFF.

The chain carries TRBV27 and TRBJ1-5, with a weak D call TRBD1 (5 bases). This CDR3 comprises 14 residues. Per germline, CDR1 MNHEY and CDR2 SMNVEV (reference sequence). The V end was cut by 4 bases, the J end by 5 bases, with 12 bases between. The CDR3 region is CASSSGRAYQPQHF. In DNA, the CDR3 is TGTGCCAGCAGTTCAGGCAGGGCTTATCAGCCCCAGCATTTT.

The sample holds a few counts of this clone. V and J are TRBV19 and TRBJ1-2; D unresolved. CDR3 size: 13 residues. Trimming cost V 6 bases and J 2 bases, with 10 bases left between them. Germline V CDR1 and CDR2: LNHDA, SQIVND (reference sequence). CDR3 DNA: TGTGCCAGTAGATTAGATATCAACTATGGCTACACCTTC. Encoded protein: CASRLDINYGYTF.

This CDR3 is CASSPDRIYEQYF. DNA for the CDR3: TGTGCCAGCTCACCTGACAGAATATACGAGCAGTACTTC. V is TRBV18 and J is TRBJ2-7, with D perhaps TRBD1 (5 bases). Germline assignment: CDR1 KGHSH and CDR2 LQKENI. V dropped 3 bases and J dropped 4 bases, with 10 bases sitting between them. CDR3 length: 13 residues.

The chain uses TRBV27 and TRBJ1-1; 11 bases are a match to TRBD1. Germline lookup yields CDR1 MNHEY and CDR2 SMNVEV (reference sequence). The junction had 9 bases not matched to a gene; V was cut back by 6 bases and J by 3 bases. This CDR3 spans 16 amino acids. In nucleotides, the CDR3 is TGTGCCAGCAGACCTGCCGGGACAGGGGGTTACACTGAAGCTTTCTTT. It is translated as CASRPAGTGGYTEAFF.

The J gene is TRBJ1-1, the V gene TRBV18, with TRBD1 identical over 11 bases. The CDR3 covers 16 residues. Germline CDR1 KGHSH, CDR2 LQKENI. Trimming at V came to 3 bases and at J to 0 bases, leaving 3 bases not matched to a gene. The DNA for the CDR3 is TGTGCCAGCTCACCCGGGGACAGGGGGTTGAACACTGAAGCTTTCTTT. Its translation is CASSPGDRGLNTEAFF.

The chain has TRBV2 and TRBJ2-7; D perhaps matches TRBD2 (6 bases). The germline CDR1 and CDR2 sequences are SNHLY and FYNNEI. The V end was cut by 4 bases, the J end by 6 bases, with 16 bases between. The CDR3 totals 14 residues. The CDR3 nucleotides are TGTGCCAGCAGTGTCCAGTGGGAGGCCCTCGAGCAGTACTTC. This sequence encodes CASSVQWEALEQYF.